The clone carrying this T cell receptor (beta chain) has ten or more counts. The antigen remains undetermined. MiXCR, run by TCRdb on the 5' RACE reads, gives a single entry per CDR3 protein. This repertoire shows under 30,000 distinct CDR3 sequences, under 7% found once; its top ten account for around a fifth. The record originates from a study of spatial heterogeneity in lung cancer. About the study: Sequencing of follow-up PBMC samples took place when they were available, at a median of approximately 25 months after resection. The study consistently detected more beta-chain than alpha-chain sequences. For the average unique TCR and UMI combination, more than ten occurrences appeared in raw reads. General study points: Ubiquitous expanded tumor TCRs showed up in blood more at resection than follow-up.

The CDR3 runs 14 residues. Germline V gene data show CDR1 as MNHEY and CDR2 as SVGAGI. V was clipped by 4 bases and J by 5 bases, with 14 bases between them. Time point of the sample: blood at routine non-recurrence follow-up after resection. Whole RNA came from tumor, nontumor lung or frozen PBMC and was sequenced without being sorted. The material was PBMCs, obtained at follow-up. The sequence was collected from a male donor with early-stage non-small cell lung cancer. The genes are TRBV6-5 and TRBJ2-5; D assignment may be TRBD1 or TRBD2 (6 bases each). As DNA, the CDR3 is TGTGCCAGCAGTTCCCGCAGGAGGGGGGAGACCCAGTACTTC. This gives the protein CASSSRRRGETQYF.